Listed here are 30 T cell receptor beta chains from one sample, sequenced in a study of T cells after yellow fever vaccination. From the 5' RACE reads, TCRdb called clonotypes with MiXCR, one entry per CDR3 protein. The table shows some 170,000 distinct CDR3 sequences, with roughly a tenth occurring only once. The sample in question was CD8+ T cells sorted from PBMCs, obtained 45 days after the yellow fever booster vaccination. The source is a man younger than 30 who received the YFV17D yellow fever vaccine.

The sample holds many counts of this clonotype. The chain has TRBV29-1 and TRBJ2-3; TRBD2 agrees at 7 bases. Trimming removed 3 bases from V and 0 bases from J; junction bases left unmatched: 15. The length of the CDR3 is 18 residues. Per the germline V gene, CDR1 is SQVTM and CDR2 is ANQGSEA. As DNA, the CDR3 is TGCAGCGTTGAGCTCGCTCGGGGGAGGGGTAAAAGCACAGATACGCAGTATTTT. As protein: CSVELARGRGKSTDTQYF.

In this sample, this clonotype turned up many times. This chain uses TRBV15 with TRBJ2-5; D is unresolved. V was cut by 3 bases and J by 7 bases, with 18 bases left in between. In germline, CDR1 is LNHNV, CDR2 YYDKDF (reference sequence). CDR3 length equals 15 residues. The CDR3 DNA reads as TGTGCCACCAGCAGTAAATGGGCTTCGCTCGGGACCCAGTACTTC. Translation gives CATSSKWASLGTQYF.

This chain uses TRBV6-2 or TRBV6-3 with TRBJ1-1, with D hard to call. CDR3 size: 13 residues. Germline V gene lookup returns CDR1 MNHEY and CDR2 SVGEGT. The V end lost 2 bases, the J end lost 1 base, and 5 bases lay between the germline ends. CDR3 sequence (DNA): TGTGCCAGCAGTTACGAGGGGAACACTGAAGCTTTCTTT. Residues: CASSYEGNTEAFF.

The gene calls are TRBV4-3 and TRBJ1-3; D may be TRBD1 (5 bases). This CDR3 region has 15 residues. The germline V and J ends were trimmed by 1 base and 4 bases, with 11 bases remaining between them. Germline V lookup: CDR1 LGHNA, CDR2 YSLEER. The CDR3 DNA reads as TGCGCCAGCAGCCAAGGTGGGGGAGCCGGAAACACCATATATTTT. Translating gives CASSQGGGAGNTIYF.

The genes are TRBV19 and TRBJ2-1, with 14 bases fitting TRBD2. Germline V gene sequence: CDR1 LNHDA, CDR2 SQIVND (reference sequence). V was clipped by 5 bases and J by 9 bases; unmatched bases: 3. This CDR3 contains 14 residues. CDR3 nucleotide sequence: TGTGCCAGTAGTTGGACTAGCGGGGGGTTTGAGCAGTTCTTC. Protein sequence: CASSWTSGGFEQFF.

The V and J genes are TRBV7-9 and TRBJ2-7; 16 bases fit TRBD2. The CDR3 totals 16 residues. The trim removed 4 bases at V and 6 bases at J, leaving 6 bases unmatched. Per the germline V gene, CDR1 is SEHNR and CDR2 is FQNEAQ (reference sequence). CDR3 region: CASSSGTSGGAREQYV. As DNA, the CDR3 is TGTGCCAGCAGCTCCGGGACTAGCGGGGGGGCACGCGAGCAGTACGTC.

The rearrangement links TRBV11-2 to TRBJ2-7; TRBD1 aligns across 9 bases. Germline V gives CDR1 SGHAT, CDR2 FQNNGV. V gave up 5 bases and J gave up 6 bases; unmatched junction bases: 5. CDR3 length: 13 residues. The CDR3 loop reads CASSPGTGPEQYF. The CDR3 region has the DNA TGTGCCAGCAGCCCCGGGACAGGGCCCGAGCAGTACTTC.

Only a few counts were recorded for this clonotype. The gene calls are TRBV6-1 and TRBJ2-7; weak D call: TRBD1 (6 bases). The CDR3 spans 11 residues. CDR1 is MNHNS and CDR2 is SASEGT in the germline V gene. The CDR3 region is CLTTWGRQQYV. In nucleotides, the CDR3 is TGTCTTACGACCTGGGGGCGGCAGCAGTACGTC.

V usage is TRBV20-1 and J usage is TRBJ2-7, with 15 bases aligning to TRBD2. The germline V gene encodes CDR1 DFQATT and CDR2 SNEGSKA (reference sequence). With V trimmed by 6 bases and J by 3 bases, 18 bases remained unmatched. The CDR3 sequence is 19 residues long. The CDR3: CSASPTLGLAGGPVYEQYV. CDR3 nucleotide sequence: TGCAGTGCCTCCCCTACACTCGGACTAGCGGGGGGGCCGGTCTACGAGCAGTACGTC.

This clonotype was found a few times. J is TRBJ1-1 and V is TRBV7-6; 9 bases agree with TRBD1. J lost 4 bases, V lost 2 bases, and 5 bases had no gene match. The CDR3 totals 15 residues. Germline V gives CDR1 SGHVS, CDR2 FNYEAQ. CDR3 loop: CASSLSGQGITEAFF. The CDR3 DNA follows: TGTGCCAGCAGCTTATCGGGACAGGGTATCACTGAAGCTTTCTTT.

CDR3 residues: CASSLHGQGNQPQHF. CDR3 sequence (DNA): TGTGCCAGCAGCCTCCACGGACAGGGTAATCAGCCCCAGCATTTT. V and J are TRBV11-2 and TRBJ1-5, with 8 bases identical to TRBD1. CDR3 length: 15 amino acids. Germline trimming cut 5 bases from V and 4 bases from J; bases unmatched to any gene: 7. Looked up from germline, CDR1 is SGHAT and CDR2 is FQNNGV.

This clonotype was observed a few times. The rearrangement links TRBV27 to TRBJ2-1, with D perhaps TRBD2 (5 bases). Germline V gene lookup returns CDR1 MNHEY and CDR2 SMNVEV (reference sequence). The CDR3 has 16 amino acids. V lost 0 bases to trimming and J lost 4 bases, with 13 bases between them. The CDR3 protein is CASSLSRGNGYNEQFF. The CDR3 DNA follows: TGTGCCAGCAGTTTATCTCGGGGTAATGGGTACAATGAGCAGTTCTTC.

To note about this clonotype: This may arise from a read error, as a much more abundant clone is one base away. This rearrangement joins TRBV2 to TRBJ2-7, with no clear D. Trimming removed 7 bases from V and 3 bases from J, with 4 bases in between. Germline V gene sequence: CDR1 SNHLY, CDR2 FYNNEI. The CDR3 runs to 10 residues. In DNA form, the CDR3 reads TGTGCCAGCAAGGTCTACGAGCAGTACGTC. Its protein product is CASKVYEQYV.

This clonotype has a count of ten or more. The rearrangement joins TRBV6-5 to TRBJ1-5, with 7 positions matching TRBD1. Trimming took 6 bases from V and 9 from J; bases not matched to a gene: 14. In germline, CDR1 is MNHEY, CDR2 SVGAGI. The CDR3 spans 15 residues. In DNA form, the CDR3 reads TGTGCCAGCAGCTCCCGGGACAGCTACTTCGGGCCCCAGCATTTT. It specifies CASSSRDSYFGPQHF.

The sample holds a few counts of this clonotype. This chain joins TRBV12-3 or TRBV12-4 and TRBJ2-1; 9 bases map to TRBD2. With 11 bases clipped from V and 6 bases from J, the junction kept 11 bases outside the gene matches. The CDR3 contains 14 residues. The DNA for the CDR3 is TGTGCCTCAGATCACGCGGGGGGGCCCAATGAGCAGTTCTTC. It is translated as CASDHAGGPNEQFF.

This clonotype has more than one count but fewer than ten. The J gene is TRBJ2-1, the V gene TRBV19; tentative D call: TRBD1 (5 bases). Germline assignment: CDR1 LNHDA and CDR2 SQIVND (reference sequence). The CDR3 covers 14 residues. V lost 5 bases and J lost 4, with 12 bases in between. CDR3 DNA sequence: TGTGCCAGTAGTTGGGGCCGCCTATACAATGAGCAGTTCTTC. Its translation is CASSWGRLYNEQFF.

The sample holds a few counts of this clonotype. The V and J genes are TRBV29-1 and TRBJ1-2; 7 nucleotides match TRBD1. This CDR3 is built from 11 residues. The germline V gene has CDR1 SQVTM and CDR2 ANQGSEA. The trim removed 6 bases at V and 8 bases at J, leaving 6 bases unmatched. For the CDR3, the DNA is TGCAGCGTCGACGGGACAGAAGGCTACACCTTC. This translates into CSVDGTEGYTF.

In this sample, this clonotype turned up a few times. V and J are TRBV5-1 and TRBJ2-2, with a weak D call TRBD2 (6 bases). Per germline, CDR1 SGHRS and CDR2 YFSETQ. V lost 0 bases to trimming and J lost 3 bases, with 15 bases between them. The CDR3 has 17 residues. The CDR3: CASSLGRGLSDTGELFF. CDR3 nucleotide sequence: TGCGCCAGCAGCTTGGGTCGGGGACTCAGCGACACCGGGGAGCTGTTTTTT.

This sequence joins TRBV6-6 and TRBJ2-3; D is unresolved. This CDR3 contains 13 residues. Per the germline V gene, CDR1 is MNHNY and CDR2 is SVGAGI (reference sequence). V was cut by 7 bases and J by 2 bases, with 10 bases left in between. CDR3 nucleotide sequence: TGTGCCAGCACGCCGACGATCACAGATACGCAGTATTTT. Its translation is CASTPTITDTQYF.

In this sample, this clonotype turned up a few times. The V and J genes are TRBV5-5 and TRBJ1-3; no definite D call. CDR1 SGHKS and CDR2 YYEKEE come from the germline V gene (reference sequence). V was cut by 4 bases and J by 2 bases, with 10 bases left in between. The CDR3 sequence is 14 residues long. CDR3 coding DNA: TGTGCCAGCAGCCCAGTAGGGCCTGGAAACACCATATATTTT. Translation gives CASSPVGPGNTIYF.

This clonotype occurred many times. The chain recombines TRBV7-9 with TRBJ2-2; D is possibly TRBD1 (5 bases). V lost 5 bases to trimming and J lost 5 bases, with 15 bases between them. Germline CDR1 and CDR2: SEHNR and FQNEAQ (reference sequence). This CDR3 is built from 15 residues. CDR3 coding DNA: TGTGCCAGCAGCCCGCTGACCCAGGGAACCGGGGAGCTGTTTTTT. The encoded protein is CASSPLTQGTGELFF.

This chain connects TRBV6-1 to TRBJ2-5; a possible D gene is TRBD2 (6 bases). The length of the CDR3 is 16 residues. Germline V gene sequence: CDR1 MNHNS, CDR2 SASEGT. Trimming took 1 base from V and 1 from J, leaving 13 bases between them. The CDR3 here is CASSEGGGASQETQYF. The CDR3, as DNA: TGTGCCAGCAGTGAAGGCGGAGGGGCTTCCCAAGAGACCCAGTACTTC.

This clonotype was detected a few times. The chain couples TRBV6-2 or TRBV6-3 to TRBJ2-4; D assignment may be TRBD1 or TRBD2 (5 bases each). Germline CDR1 is MNHEY and CDR2 is SVGEGT. Trimming removed 7 bases from V and 6 bases from J, with 13 bases in between. CDR3 size: 13 residues. In DNA form, the CDR3 reads TGTGCCAGCATTGGGGGTCGAGGAAACATTCAGTACTTC. Its protein is CASIGGRGNIQYF.

This clonotype came up a few times. The J gene is TRBJ2-1, the V gene TRBV10-3, with TRBD1 matching 10 bases. The CDR3 runs to 14 residues. Germline values: CDR1 ENHRY, CDR2 SYGVKD. The V gene end was trimmed by 6 bases and the J gene end by 2 bases; junction bases not matched to a gene: 1. As DNA, the CDR3 is TGTGCCATCAGCGGGACAGGGGCCTACAATGAGCAGTTCTTC. Translating gives CAISGTGAYNEQFF.

This clonotype was observed many times. The V call is TRBV7-8, the J call TRBJ1-1; tentative D call: TRBD1 (5 bases). CDR1 SGHVS and CDR2 FQNEAQ come from the germline V gene. Trimming shortened V by 0 bases and J by 8 bases, and 13 bases separated the two germline ends. The CDR3 sequence is 14 residues long. In nucleotides, the CDR3 is TGTGCCAGCAGCTTAGCGGGGACGGAAAGGGAAGCTTTCTTT. Translating gives CASSLAGTEREAFF. The whole variable domain, filled in from reference TRBV7-8 and TRBJ1-1, reads GAGVSQSPRYKVAKRGQDVALRCDPISGHVSLFWYQQALGQGPEFLTYFQNEAQLDKSGLPSDRFFAERPEGSVSTLKIQRTQQEDSAVYLCASSLAGTEREAFFGQGTRLTVV.

This clonotype was detected a few times. V and J are TRBV4-3 and TRBJ1-1; no firm D call. V dropped 8 bases and J dropped 4 bases, with 14 bases sitting between them. The CDR3 contains 13 residues. The germline CDR1 and CDR2 sequences are LGHNA and YSLEER. The CDR3 sequence: CASRHSTGTEAFF. The CDR3 DNA sequence: TGCGCCAGCCGTCACAGTACGGGCACTGAAGCTTTCTTT.

With regard to this clonotype: This could be a read error, since a much larger clone is one nucleotide away. This rearrangement joins TRBV5-5 to TRBJ2-3, with D uncertain. The germline V and J ends were trimmed by 6 bases and 2 bases, with 4 bases remaining between them. Per germline, CDR1 SGHKS and CDR2 YYEKEE (reference sequence). The CDR3 is made up of 11 amino acids. The CDR3 DNA follows: TGTGCCAGCACCTTCACAGATACGCAGTATTTT. Residues: CASTFTDTQYF.

In its sample, this clonotype was seen a few times. V and J are TRBV13 and TRBJ2-2; the match to TRBD2 covers 11 bases. The CDR3 extends over 16 amino acids. V lost 5 bases to trimming and J lost 7 bases; unmatched junction nucleotides: 9. Germline V gives CDR1 PRHDT, CDR2 FYEKMQ (reference sequence). The CDR3 spells CASSPLAGGPDGELFF. The DNA of the CDR3 is TGTGCCAGCAGCCCCTTAGCGGGGGGGCCGGACGGGGAGCTGTTTTTT.

The gene calls are TRBV5-6 and TRBJ2-1; TRBD1 matches 8 bases. Germline assignment: CDR1 SGHDT and CDR2 YYEEEE. The CDR3 is 11 residues long. V lost 4 bases and J lost 12; bases outside the gene matches: 3. The CDR3: CASSAGGWQFF. CDR3 in DNA: TGTGCCAGCAGCGCAGGGGGCTGGCAGTTCTTC.

This clonotype appeared a few times. The J gene is TRBJ2-2, the V gene TRBV7-6; perhaps TRBD2 as D (6 bases). CDR3 length: 14 residues. Trimming took off 8 bases at V and 2 bases at J, with 12 bases between the two ends. Germline V lookup: CDR1 SGHVS, CDR2 FNYEAQ. The chain's CDR3 is CASGRTINTGELFF. CDR3 bases: TGTGCCAGCGGACGGACTATTAACACCGGGGAGCTGTTTTTT.